These 18 T cell receptor beta chains were sequenced from one sample in a study of spatial heterogeneity in lung cancer. Time point of the sample: sample taken at primary tumor resection. Whole RNA was taken from tumor, nontumor lung or frozen PBMC; it was then sequenced unsorted. TCRdb recomputed calls from the 5' RACE reads with MiXCR, one row per CDR3 protein. The data show just under 95,000 distinct CDR3 sequences, with more than 10% seen just once and over 40% held by the top ten. This material consisted of PBMCs, taken at surgery. These receptors were collected from a male donor with early-stage non-small cell lung cancer.

The sample holds a few counts of this clonotype. The V call is TRBV7-9, the J call TRBJ2-5, with a tentative D call TRBD2 (5 bases). CDR1 and CDR2 from the germline V gene are SEHNR and FQNEAQ (reference sequence). The CDR3 is 13 amino acids. The germline V and J ends were trimmed by 7 bases and 1 base, with 10 bases remaining between them. The CDR3 DNA sequence: TGTGCCAGCACCCCGGGGAGCCAAGAGACCCAGTACTTC. This gives the protein CASTPGSQETQYF.

The V call is TRBV30, the J call TRBJ1-1; D not resolved. The CDR3 has 12 residues. The V and J ends lost 5 bases and 3 bases respectively, with 10 bases between them. Germline V gene sequence: CDR1 GTSNPN, CDR2 SVGIG (reference sequence). This CDR3 reads CAWGNSYTEAFF. Here the CDR3 DNA reads TGTGCCTGGGGCAACAGCTACACTGAAGCTTTCTTT.

This clonotype was counted many times. This rearrangement joins TRBV6-1 to TRBJ2-1, with D perhaps TRBD2 (5 bases). V lost 2 bases and J 4 bases, leaving 12 bases between the germline ends. Germline assignment: CDR1 MNHNS and CDR2 SASEGT. This CDR3 contains 15 residues. The CDR3 DNA follows: TGTGCCAGCAGTGAACCCCTCGGGGAGTACAATGAGCAGTTCTTC. As protein: CASSEPLGEYNEQFF.

The gene calls are TRBV7-9 and TRBJ2-2; D perhaps matches TRBD1 (5 bases). The CDR3 totals 17 residues. V was trimmed by 0 bases and J by 6 bases, leaving 17 bases between them. Germline V gives CDR1 SEHNR, CDR2 FQNEAQ (reference sequence). The CDR3 sequence: CASSLADLTGAAGELFF. CDR3 nucleotides: TGTGCCAGCAGCTTAGCTGATCTCACAGGAGCCGCCGGGGAGCTGTTTTTT. The entire variable domain, with the rest obtained from reference TRBV7-9 and TRBJ2-2, is as follows: DTGVSQNPRHKITKRGQNVTFRCDPISEHNRLYWYRQTLGQGPEFLTYFQNEAQLEKSRLLSDRFSAERPKGSFSTLEIQRTEQGDSAMYLCASSLADLTGAAGELFFGEGSRLTVL.

This chain connects TRBV20-1 to TRBJ2-2; TRBD2 matches 8 bases. V shed 0 bases, J shed 7 bases, and the junction held 7 bases outside the gene matches. Germline V CDR1 and CDR2: DFQATT, SNEGSKA (reference sequence). This CDR3 has 15 amino acids. The CDR3 DNA follows: TGCAGTGCTAGAGATGTTAGCGGGAACGTCGGGGAGCTGTTTTTT. The encoded protein is CSARDVSGNVGELFF.

The J gene is TRBJ1-2, the V gene TRBV4-3; no clear D. The CDR3 spans 14 residues. V was trimmed by 2 bases and J by 4 bases, leaving 11 bases between them. Germline V gene data show CDR1 as LGHNA and CDR2 as YSLEER. CDR3 sequence reads: CASSQYTDGYGYTF. DNA for the CDR3: TGCGCCAGCAGCCAATACACAGACGGCTATGGCTACACCTTC.

In this sample, this clonotype turned up many times. V and J are TRBV29-1 and TRBJ2-7; 11 bases match TRBD2. This CDR3 is built from 13 residues. Germline V gene sequence: CDR1 SQVTM, CDR2 ANQGSEA. V was pared by 6 bases and J by 6 bases, with 7 bases of the junction left unmatched. CDR3 sequence: CSVVGGTSGEQYF. CDR3 bases: TGCAGCGTGGTGGGGGGGACTAGCGGCGAGCAGTACTTC.

This clonotype was picked up a small number of times. The chain has TRBV6-2 or TRBV6-3 and TRBJ2-1; D gene uncertain. The CDR3 totals 11 residues. Trimming cost V 2 bases and J 10 bases, with 6 bases left between them. Per germline, CDR1 MNHEY and CDR2 SVGEGT. The CDR3 here is CASSYPREQFF. CDR3 coding DNA: TGTGCCAGCAGTTACCCGAGGGAGCAGTTCTTC.

About this clonotype itself: A junction boundary mismatches the germline segment, possibly from a read error. The genes are TRBV28 and TRBJ2-1; D not resolved. CDR1 and CDR2 (germline): MDHEN, SYDVKM. The CDR3 contains 14 residues. CDR3 DNA sequence: TGTGCCAGCAGAAAACTCGGATCCTACCATGAGCAGTTCTTC. It translates to CASRKLGSYHEQFF.

The J gene is TRBJ1-1, the V gene TRBV12-3 or TRBV12-4; D is unclear. V was clipped by 2 bases and J by 2 bases, with 6 bases between them. The CDR3 covers 13 residues. In DNA, the CDR3 is TGTGCCAGCAGTTTAAGGGATAACACTGAAGCTTTCTTT. Amino acids: CASSLRDNTEAFF.

This clonotype was counted at least ten times. This chain joins TRBV20-1 and TRBJ1-1; TRBD1 might be the D (6 bases). Trimming shortened V by 6 bases and J by 1 base, and 15 bases separated the two germline ends. The length of the CDR3 is 14 residues. Germline values: CDR1 DFQATT, CDR2 SNEGSKA (reference sequence). Here the CDR3 reads CSAALDRRNTEAFF. The CDR3 DNA is TGCAGTGCGGCGCTTGACAGGAGGAACACTGAAGCTTTCTTT.

This clonotype was counted many times. The V call is TRBV6-2 or TRBV6-3, the J call TRBJ2-7; D is ambiguous. The CDR3 sequence is 12 residues long. V was cut by 2 bases and J by 3 bases, with 5 bases left in between. Germline loops: CDR1 MNHEY, CDR2 SVGEGT. The CDR3 reads CASSYHSYEQYF. The CDR3 DNA reads TGTGCCAGCAGTTACCACAGCTACGAGCAGTACTTC.

This clonotype was observed a handful of times. The CDR3 region has the DNA TGTGCCAGTAGTAGACAAAACACCGGGGAGCTGTTTTTT. Translating gives CASSRQNTGELFF. J is TRBJ2-2 and V is TRBV19; D is undetermined. CDR1 and CDR2 (germline): LNHDA, SQIVND (reference sequence). Trimming stripped 4 bases from V and 2 bases from J, with 5 bases between. This CDR3 is 13 amino acids long.

The sample holds many counts of this clonotype. The rearrangement links TRBV27 to TRBJ1-5; TRBD1 aligns across 7 bases. J gave up 0 bases and V 3 bases, and 2 bases lay outside the gene matches. This CDR3 spans 15 amino acids. The germline V gene has CDR1 MNHEY and CDR2 SMNVEV (reference sequence). The CDR3 sequence: CASSLRQGSNQPQHF. The CDR3, as DNA: TGTGCCAGCAGTTTGAGACAGGGTAGCAATCAGCCCCAGCATTTT.

V and J are TRBV24-1 and TRBJ2-3; D might be TRBD2 (6 bases). The CDR3 totals 19 residues. The V end lost 2 bases, the J end lost 2 bases, and 22 bases lay between the germline ends. Germline V gene sequence: CDR1 KGHDR, CDR2 SFDVKD. This CDR3 is CATSDSLIPSDLNTDTQYF. The CDR3 DNA reads TGTGCCACCAGTGATTCCCTGATTCCTAGCGACCTGAACACAGATACGCAGTATTTT.

The rearrangement uses TRBV7-9 and TRBJ1-6; 7 bases agree with TRBD1. The germline gives CDR1 SEHNR, CDR2 FQNEAQ (reference sequence). The CDR3 extends over 14 amino acids. V shed 5 bases and J 8 bases; nucleotides not matched to a gene: 6. This CDR3 is CASSETGKYSPLHF. CDR3 sequence (DNA): TGTGCCAGCAGCGAGACAGGGAAATATTCACCCCTCCACTTT. The full variable domain, in which reference TRBV7-9 and TRBJ1-6 provide the parts outside the CDR3, is DTGVSQNPRHKITKRGQNVTFRCDPISEHNRLYWYRQTLGQGPEFLTYFQNEAQLEKSRLLSDRFSAERPKGSFSTLEIQRTEQGDSAMYLCASSETGKYSPLHFGNGTRLTVT.

V and J are TRBV23-1 and TRBJ1-4, with a weak D call TRBD1 (6 bases). TRBV23-1 is recorded as an ORF, its role being uncertain. Trimming took off 2 bases at V and 7 bases at J, with 14 bases between the two ends. The CDR3 has 15 amino acids. The CDR3 DNA sequence: TGCGCCAGCAGTCAAGAACAGGGCGGTGGTGAAAAACTGTTTTTT. It codes for CASSQEQGGGEKLFF.

By share, this clonotype ranks as medium-sized. The chain employs TRBV6-1 and TRBJ2-2; D unclear. This CDR3 has 14 amino acids. V dropped 1 base and J dropped 7 bases, with 10 bases sitting between them. From germline, CDR1 is MNHNS and CDR2 SASEGT. Here the CDR3 reads CASSEEQEVGELFF. As DNA, the CDR3 is TGTGCCAGCAGTGAAGAACAAGAGGTCGGGGAGCTGTTTTTT.